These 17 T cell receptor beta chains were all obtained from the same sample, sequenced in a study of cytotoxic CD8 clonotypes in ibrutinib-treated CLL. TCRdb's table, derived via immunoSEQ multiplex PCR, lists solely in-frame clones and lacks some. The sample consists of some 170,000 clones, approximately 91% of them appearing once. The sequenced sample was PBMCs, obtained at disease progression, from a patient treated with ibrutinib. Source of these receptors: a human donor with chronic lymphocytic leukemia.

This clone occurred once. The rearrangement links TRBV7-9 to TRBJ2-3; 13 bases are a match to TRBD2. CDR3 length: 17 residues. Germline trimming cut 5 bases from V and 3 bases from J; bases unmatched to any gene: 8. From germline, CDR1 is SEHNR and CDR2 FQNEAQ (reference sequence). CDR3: CASSPGLAGARTDTQYF. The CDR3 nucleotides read TGTGCCAGCAGCCCCGGACTAGCGGGAGCTAGAACAGATACGCAGTATTTT.

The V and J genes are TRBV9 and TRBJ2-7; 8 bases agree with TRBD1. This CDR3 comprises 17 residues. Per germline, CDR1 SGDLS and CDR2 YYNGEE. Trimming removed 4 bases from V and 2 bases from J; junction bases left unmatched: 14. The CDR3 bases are TGTGCCAGCAGCCTCGGACAGGGCAGGGTCACACCCTACGAGCAGTACTTC. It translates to CASSLGQGRVTPYEQYF.

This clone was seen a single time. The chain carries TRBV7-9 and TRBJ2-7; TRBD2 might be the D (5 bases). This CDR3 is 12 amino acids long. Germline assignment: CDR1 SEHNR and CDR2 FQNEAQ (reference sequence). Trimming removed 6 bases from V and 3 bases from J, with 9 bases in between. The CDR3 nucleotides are TGTGCCAGCAGGAGGGAGATCTACGAGCAGTACTTC. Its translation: CASRREIYEQYF. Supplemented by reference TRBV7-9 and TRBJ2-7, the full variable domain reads DTGVSQNPRHKITKRGQNVTFRCDPISEHNRLYWYRQTLGQGPEFLTYFQNEAQLEKSRLLSDRFSAERPKGSFSTLEIQRTEQGDSAMYLCASRREIYEQYFGPGTRLTVT.

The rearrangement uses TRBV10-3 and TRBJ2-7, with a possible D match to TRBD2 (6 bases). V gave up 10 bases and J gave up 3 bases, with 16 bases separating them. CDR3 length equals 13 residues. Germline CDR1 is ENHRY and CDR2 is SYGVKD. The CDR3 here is CATGGSPLYEQYF. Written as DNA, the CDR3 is TGTGCCACCGGAGGGTCCCCACTCTACGAGCAGTACTTC.

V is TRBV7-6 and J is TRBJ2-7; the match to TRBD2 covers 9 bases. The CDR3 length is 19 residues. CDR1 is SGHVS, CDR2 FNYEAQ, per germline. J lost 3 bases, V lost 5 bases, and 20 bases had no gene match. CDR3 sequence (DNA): TGTGCCAGCAGCCCCAATCCGACTAGCGGAAGAGGGTCACACTACGAGCAGTACTTC. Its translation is CASSPNPTSGRGSHYEQYF. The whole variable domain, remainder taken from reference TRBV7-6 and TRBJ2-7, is GAGVSQSPRYKVTKRGQDVALRCDPISGHVSLYWYRQALGQGPEFLTYFNYEAQQDKSGLPNDRFSAERPEGSISTLTIQRTEQRDSAMYRCASSPNPTSGRGSHYEQYFGPGTRLTVT.

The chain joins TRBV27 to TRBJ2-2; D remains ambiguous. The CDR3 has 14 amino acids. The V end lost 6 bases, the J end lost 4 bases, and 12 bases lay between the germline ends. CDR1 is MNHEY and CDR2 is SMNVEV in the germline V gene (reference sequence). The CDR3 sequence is CASSYPATTGELFF. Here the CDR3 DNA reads TGTGCCAGCAGCTACCCCGCGACCACCGGGGAGCTGTTTTTT.

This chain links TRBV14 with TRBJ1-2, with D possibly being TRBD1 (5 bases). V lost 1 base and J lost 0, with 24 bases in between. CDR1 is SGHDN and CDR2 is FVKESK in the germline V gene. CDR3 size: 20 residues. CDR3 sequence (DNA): TGTGCCAGCAGCCAAGTCCTCAAACACCCCAGGGCAGAAGCTAACTATGGCTACACCTTC. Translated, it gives CASSQVLKHPRAEANYGYTF.

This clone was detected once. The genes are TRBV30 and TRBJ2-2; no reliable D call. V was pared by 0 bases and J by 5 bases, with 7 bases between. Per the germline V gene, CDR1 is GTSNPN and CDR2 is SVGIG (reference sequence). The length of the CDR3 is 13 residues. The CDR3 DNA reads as TGTGCCTGGAGTGTTAGTGGTACCGGGGAGCTGTTTTTT. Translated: CAWSVSGTGELFF.

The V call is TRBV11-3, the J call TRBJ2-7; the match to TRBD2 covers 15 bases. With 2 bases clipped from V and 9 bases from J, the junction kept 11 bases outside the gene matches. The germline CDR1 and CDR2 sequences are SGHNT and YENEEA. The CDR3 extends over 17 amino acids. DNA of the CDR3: TGTGCCAGCAGCTTACCCGGGACTAGCGGGGGGCCCCTCGCGCAGTACTTC. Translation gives CASSLPGTSGGPLAQYF.

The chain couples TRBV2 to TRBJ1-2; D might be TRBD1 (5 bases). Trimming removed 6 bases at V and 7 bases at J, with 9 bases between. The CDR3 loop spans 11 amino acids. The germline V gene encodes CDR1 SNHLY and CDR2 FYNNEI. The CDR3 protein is CASRRGGGYTF. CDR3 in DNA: TGTGCCAGCAGAAGGGGAGGTGGCTACACCTTC. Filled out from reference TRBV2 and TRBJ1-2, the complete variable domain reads EPEVTQTPSHQVTQMGQEVILRCVPISNHLYFYWYRQILGQKVEFLVSFYNNEISEKSEIFDDQFSVERPDGSNFTLKIRSTKLEDSAMYFCASRRGGGYTFGSGTRLTVV.

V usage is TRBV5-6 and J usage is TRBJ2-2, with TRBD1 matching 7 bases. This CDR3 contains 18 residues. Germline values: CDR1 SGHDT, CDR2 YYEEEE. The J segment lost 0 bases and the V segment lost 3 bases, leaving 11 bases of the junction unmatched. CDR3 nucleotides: TGTGCCAGCAGCTCTCCGAAGATCGGGACAGCGAACACCGGGGAGCTGTTTTTT. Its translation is CASSSPKIGTANTGELFF.

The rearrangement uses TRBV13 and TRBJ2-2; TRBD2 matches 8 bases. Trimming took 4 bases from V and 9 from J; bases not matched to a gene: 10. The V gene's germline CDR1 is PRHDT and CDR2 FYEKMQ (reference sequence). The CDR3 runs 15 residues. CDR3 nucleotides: TGTGCCAGCAGCTGGACTAGCCGCCCCCATCGGGAGCTGTTTTTT. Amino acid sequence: CASSWTSRPHRELFF.

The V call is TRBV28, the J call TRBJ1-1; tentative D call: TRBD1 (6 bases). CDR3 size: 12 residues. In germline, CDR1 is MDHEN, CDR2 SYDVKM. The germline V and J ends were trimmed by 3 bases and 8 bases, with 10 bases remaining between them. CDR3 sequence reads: CASSFGQIEAFF. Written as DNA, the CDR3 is TGTGCCAGCAGTTTCGGACAGATCGAAGCTTTCTTT.

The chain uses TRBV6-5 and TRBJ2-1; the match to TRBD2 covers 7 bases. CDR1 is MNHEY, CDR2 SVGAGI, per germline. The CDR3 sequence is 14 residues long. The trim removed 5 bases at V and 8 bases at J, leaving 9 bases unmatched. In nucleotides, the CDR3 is TGTGCCAGCAGTGTCAATTTCCTAGCGGATGAGCAGTTCTTC. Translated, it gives CASSVNFLADEQFF.

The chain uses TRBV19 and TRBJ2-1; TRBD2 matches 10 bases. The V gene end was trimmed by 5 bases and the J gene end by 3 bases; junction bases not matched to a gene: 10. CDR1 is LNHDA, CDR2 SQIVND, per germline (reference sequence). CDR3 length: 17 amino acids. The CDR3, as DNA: TGTGCCAGTAGTTTCCCGCCGTCTAGCGGGAGCTACAATGAGCAGTTCTTC. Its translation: CASSFPPSSGSYNEQFF.

CDR3 in amino acids: CASSFNTGELFF. In nucleotides, the CDR3 is TGCGCCAGCAGCTTCAACACCGGGGAGCTGTTTTTT. V is TRBV5-1 and J is TRBJ2-2; D is undetermined. The germline V gene encodes CDR1 SGHRS and CDR2 YFSETQ. The CDR3 is made up of 12 amino acids. V was trimmed by 2 bases and J by 2 bases, leaving 1 base between them.

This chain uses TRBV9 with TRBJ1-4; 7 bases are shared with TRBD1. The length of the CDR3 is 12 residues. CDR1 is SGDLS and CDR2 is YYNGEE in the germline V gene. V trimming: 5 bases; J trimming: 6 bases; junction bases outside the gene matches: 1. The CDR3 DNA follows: TGTGCCAGCAGGACAGGGTATGAAAAACTGTTTTTT. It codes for CASRTGYEKLFF.